The rows below give T cell receptor beta chains drawn from one sample of a study of siplizumab effects on memory and regulatory T cells. TCRdb keeps only in-frame clones here, not all; method: immunoSEQ multiplex PCR. The sample has over 80,000 clones; about 91% are singletons. Sample: Tregs sorted from blood. The receptor source for this set is a human donor in good health. The CDR3 runs from the conserved cysteine through the conserved F or W.

v_call cdr3_length cdr3_aa
TRBV5-1 14 CASSTTGPTGELFF
TRBV6-6 14 CASRQGETNEKLFF
TRBV9 16 CASSLGGQGSSYGYTF
TRBV19 13 CASSIIGTGELFF
TRBV5-1 17 CASSLGGIGDRQETQYF
TRBV6-5 15 CASRSLSGGADTQYF
TRBV6-1 17 CASSARNIYRMTGELFF
TRBV5-6 15 CASSTLAASTDTQYF
TRBV7-2 14 CASSLQGKGQPQHF
TRBV19 14 CASSLGQSYNEQFF
TRBV12-5 14 CASDRAQMGNTIYF
TRBV7-9 14 CASALGGSTDTQYF
TRBV18 13 CASSPTVDNEQFF
TRBV7-2 13 CASRYGMNTEAFF
TRBV7-3 14 CASSLEGRNTEAFF
TRBV5-1 14 CASSQQGARAEAFF
TRBV7-3 12 CASSLPLGPRYF
TRBV7-6 17 CASSVQSSSWNTGELFF
TRBV4-3 14 CASSEPGQGNTLHF
TRBV20-1 10 CSARLETQYF
TRBV10-1 18 CASLARTVLASAPDTQYF
TRBV10-1 16 CASSDPVGRRNQPQHF
TRBV30 12 CAWRTANTEAFF
TRBV19 12 CAGRTANYGYTF
TRBV18 18 CASSSNPVSSGGFYEQYF
TRBV2 12 CATRIQGPEAFF
TRBV2 12 CARPLHGAEAFF
TRBV27 12 CASSGRNYEQYF
TRBV30 12 CAWSREELGYTF
TRBV5-1 14 CASSPRGENTEAFF
TRBV4-3 19 CASSQERQGARISNQPQHF
TRBV5-6 15 CASSRDPGGGNEQFF